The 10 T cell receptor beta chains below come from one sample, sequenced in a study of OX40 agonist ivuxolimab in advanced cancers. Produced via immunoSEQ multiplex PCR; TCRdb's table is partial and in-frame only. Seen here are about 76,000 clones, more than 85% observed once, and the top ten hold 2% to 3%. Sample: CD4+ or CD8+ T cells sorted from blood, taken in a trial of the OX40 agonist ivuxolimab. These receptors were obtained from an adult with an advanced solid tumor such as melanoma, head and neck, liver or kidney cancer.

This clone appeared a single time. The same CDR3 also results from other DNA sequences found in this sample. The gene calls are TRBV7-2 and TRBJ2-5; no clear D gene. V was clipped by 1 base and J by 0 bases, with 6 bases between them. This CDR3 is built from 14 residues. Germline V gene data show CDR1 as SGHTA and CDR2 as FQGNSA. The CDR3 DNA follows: TGTGCCAGCAGCTTAGGAGCCCACCAAGAGACCCAGTACTTC. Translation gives CASSLGAHQETQYF.

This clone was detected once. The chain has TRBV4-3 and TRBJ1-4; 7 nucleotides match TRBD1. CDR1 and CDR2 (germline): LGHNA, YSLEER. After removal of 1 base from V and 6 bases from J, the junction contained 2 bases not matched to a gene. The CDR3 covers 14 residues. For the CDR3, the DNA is TGCGCCAGCAGCCAAGGGCAGGGGGATGAAAAACTGTTTTTT. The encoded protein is CASSQGQGDEKLFF.

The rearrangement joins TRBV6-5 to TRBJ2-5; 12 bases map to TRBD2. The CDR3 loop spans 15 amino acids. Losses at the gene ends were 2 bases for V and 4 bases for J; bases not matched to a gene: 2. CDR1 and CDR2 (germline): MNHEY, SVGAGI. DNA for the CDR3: TGTGCCAGCAGTTACGTGGGACTAGCGGGAGAGACCCAGTACTTC. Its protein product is CASSYVGLAGETQYF.

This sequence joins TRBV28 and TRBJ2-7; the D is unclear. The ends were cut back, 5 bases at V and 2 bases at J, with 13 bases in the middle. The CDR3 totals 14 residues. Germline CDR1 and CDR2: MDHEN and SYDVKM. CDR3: CASSKLDNPYEQYF. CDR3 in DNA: TGTGCCAGCAGTAAACTCGACAACCCCTACGAGCAGTACTTC.

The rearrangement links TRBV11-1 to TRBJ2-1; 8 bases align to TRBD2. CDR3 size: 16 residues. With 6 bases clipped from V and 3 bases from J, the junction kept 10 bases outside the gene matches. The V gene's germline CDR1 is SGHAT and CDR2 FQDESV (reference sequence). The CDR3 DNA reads TGTGCCAGCAGGGGACGACGGGGGGGTGACTACAATGAGCAGTTCTTC. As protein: CASRGRRGGDYNEQFF.

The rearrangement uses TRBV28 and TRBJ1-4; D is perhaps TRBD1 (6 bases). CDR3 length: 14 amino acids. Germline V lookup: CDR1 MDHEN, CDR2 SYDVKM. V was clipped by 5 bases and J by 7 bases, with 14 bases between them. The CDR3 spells CASSGGGEGEKLFF. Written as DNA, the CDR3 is TGTGCCAGCAGTGGAGGGGGGGAGGGTGAAAAACTGTTTTTT.

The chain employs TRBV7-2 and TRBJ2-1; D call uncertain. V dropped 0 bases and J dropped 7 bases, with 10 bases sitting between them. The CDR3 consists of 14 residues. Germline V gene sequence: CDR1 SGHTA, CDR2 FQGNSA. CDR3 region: CASSLALPTNEQFF. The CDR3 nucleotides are TGTGCCAGCAGCTTAGCCCTCCCCACTAATGAGCAGTTCTTC.

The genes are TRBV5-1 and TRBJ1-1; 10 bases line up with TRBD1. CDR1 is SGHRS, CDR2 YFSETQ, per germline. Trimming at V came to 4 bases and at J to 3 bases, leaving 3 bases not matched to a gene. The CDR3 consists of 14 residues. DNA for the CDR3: TGCGCCAGCAGCCGAGGGACAGGGGACACTGAAGCTTTCTTT. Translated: CASSRGTGDTEAFF.

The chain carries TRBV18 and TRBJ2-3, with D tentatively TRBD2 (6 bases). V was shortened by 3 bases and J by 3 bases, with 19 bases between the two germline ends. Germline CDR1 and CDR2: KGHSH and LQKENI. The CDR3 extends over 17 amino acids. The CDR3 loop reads CASSPTGLRGLTDTQYF. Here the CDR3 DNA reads TGTGCCAGCTCACCCACGGGACTCCGGGGTTTGACAGATACGCAGTATTTT.

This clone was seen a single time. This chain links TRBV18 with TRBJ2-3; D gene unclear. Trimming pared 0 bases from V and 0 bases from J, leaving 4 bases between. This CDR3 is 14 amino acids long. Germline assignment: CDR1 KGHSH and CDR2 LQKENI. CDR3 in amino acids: CASSPPVSTDTQYF. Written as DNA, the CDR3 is TGTGCCAGCTCACCACCGGTCAGCACAGATACGCAGTATTTT.